A single sample is the source of the 30 T cell receptor beta chains below, sequenced in a study of monozygotic twins with inflammatory bowel disease. Each CDR3 protein gets one entry in TCRdb, which reprocessed the 5' RACE reads and gives no DNA. The sample has some 90,000 distinct CDR3 sequences. Sequencing input: blood. The receptors stem from a human donor with ulcerative colitis or Crohn's disease, or a healthy co-twin of an affected twin (not recorded which).

The V call is TRBV20-1, the J call TRBJ1-2; TCRdb outputs TRBD1, but without DNA this stays unchecked. The CDR3 is made up of 11 amino acids. Germline CDR1 reads DFQATT; CDR2 reads SNEGSKA (reference sequence). CDR3 loop: CSARAGDGYTF.

This chain uses TRBV20-1 with TRBJ2-3; as DNA is missing, the TRBD1 call by TCRdb cannot be tested. The CDR3 contains 13 residues. In germline, CDR1 is DFQATT, CDR2 SNEGSKA (reference sequence). This chain's CDR3 is CSAETGYLDTQYF.

The chain recombines TRBV20-1 with TRBJ2-5; TCRdb proposes TRBD2, but this gene call is untestable without DNA. This CDR3 is 12 amino acids long. Germline values: CDR1 DFQATT, CDR2 SNEGSKA (reference sequence). The chain's CDR3 is CSALRGQETQYF.

The CDR3 loop reads CASSDGGNTDTQYF. This chain links TRBV6-1 with TRBJ2-3; TCRdb outputs TRBD1, but without DNA this stays unchecked. Germline assignment: CDR1 MNHNS and CDR2 SASEGT. This CDR3 is 14 amino acids long.

V is TRBV5-1 and J is TRBJ2-3; TCRdb's D call, TRBD1, is unchecked because there is no DNA. CDR3 length equals 15 residues. Germline CDR1 SGHRS, CDR2 YFSETQ. The CDR3 sequence is CASSLRGDPTDTQYF.

V gene TRBV5-1 combines with J gene TRBJ2-1; the TRBD1 assignment by TCRdb is unverifiable without DNA. Germline lookup yields CDR1 SGHRS and CDR2 YFSETQ. There are 13 residues in the CDR3. The CDR3 loop reads CASSRDSYNEQFF. Full variable domain (outside the CDR3, taken from reference TRBV5-1 and TRBJ2-1): KAGVTQTPRYLIKTRGQQVTLSCSPISGHRSVSWYQQTPGQGLQFLFEYFSETQRNKGNFPGRFSGRQFSNSRSEMNVSTLELGDSALYLCASSRDSYNEQFFGPGTRLTVL.

The chain uses TRBV4-2 and TRBJ1-5; there is no DNA to check the TCRdb D call of TRBD1. The CDR3 has 16 amino acids. The germline gives CDR1 LGHNA, CDR2 YNFKEQ. CDR3 in amino acids: CASSQGRQGVNQPQHF.

The rearrangement uses TRBV11-2 and TRBJ1-1. Germline lookup yields CDR1 SGHAT and CDR2 FQNNGV. This CDR3 has 15 residues. The CDR3 loop is CASSLSATQNTEAFF.

This chain uses TRBV5-5 with TRBJ2-2. From germline, CDR1 is SGHKS and CDR2 YYEKEE (reference sequence). CDR3 length: 13 amino acids. The CDR3 loop reads CASSLDPTGELFF.

The V call is TRBV3-1, the J call TRBJ2-1; TCRdb picks TRBD2, but there is no DNA to check that call. Germline CDR1 and CDR2: LGHDT and YNNKEL (reference sequence). The CDR3 is made up of 19 amino acids. The CDR3 reads CASSQDWLERGGSYNEQFF.

V gene TRBV11-2 combines with J gene TRBJ2-5. The CDR3 runs 15 residues. CDR1 SGHAT and CDR2 FQNNGV come from the germline V gene. CDR3 sequence: CASSLLGNPQETQYF.

The rearrangement joins TRBV5-1 to TRBJ2-3; TCRdb outputs TRBD1, but without DNA this stays unchecked. CDR3 length: 16 amino acids. CDR1 and CDR2 (germline): SGHRS, YFSETQ. This CDR3 is CASSAGDSPSTDTQYF.

V usage is TRBV5-1 and J usage is TRBJ1-1; TCRdb picks TRBD1, but there is no DNA to check that call. Germline V gene lookup returns CDR1 SGHRS and CDR2 YFSETQ. The CDR3 is made up of 17 amino acids. CDR3 amino acids: CASSLVLTGARETEAFF.

The chain joins TRBV6-6 to TRBJ1-1; there is no DNA to check the TCRdb D call of TRBD1. Germline V gives CDR1 MNHNY, CDR2 SVGAGI (reference sequence). This CDR3 region has 14 residues. CDR3 residues: CASSKNRANTEAFF.

The V and J genes are TRBV5-1 and TRBJ2-7; TCRdb's D gene call, TRBD1, goes unchecked for lack of DNA. The CDR3 is made up of 14 amino acids. CDR1 and CDR2 (germline): SGHRS, YFSETQ. The CDR3: CASTETGFSYEQYF.

The rearrangement uses TRBV7-9 and TRBJ2-2; there is no DNA to check the TCRdb D call of TRBD1. This CDR3 contains 15 residues. CDR1 and CDR2 (germline): SEHNR, FQNEAQ (reference sequence). The CDR3 sequence is CASSTDRDGTGELFF.

The chain is built from TRBV19 and TRBJ1-1; TCRdb reports TRBD1, a call that lacks DNA to check it against. The germline gives CDR1 LNHDA, CDR2 SQIVND (reference sequence). The CDR3 contains 16 residues. CDR3 residues: CASSVTGVPASTEAFF.

CDR3 in amino acids: CASAQGQMNQPQHF. This chain connects TRBV16 to TRBJ1-5; the TRBD1 assignment by TCRdb is unverifiable without DNA. In germline, CDR1 is KGHSY, CDR2 FQNENV. The CDR3 has 14 amino acids.

The chain employs TRBV20-1 and TRBJ1-5; the TRBD1 assignment by TCRdb is unverifiable without DNA. The CDR3 sequence is 13 residues long. In germline, CDR1 is DFQATT, CDR2 SNEGSKA (reference sequence). The CDR3 protein is CSARVPGEQPQHF.

The chain joins TRBV10-3 to TRBJ2-3. Germline loops: CDR1 ENHRY, CDR2 SYGVKD. CDR3 length equals 11 residues. The CDR3 sequence is CATGPTDTQYF.

J is TRBJ1-1 and V is TRBV6-5. The CDR3 loop spans 12 amino acids. Per germline, CDR1 MNHEY and CDR2 SVGAGI. CDR3 amino acids: CASSYRNTEAFF.

CDR3: CASSPGLGYTF. The chain uses TRBV19 and TRBJ1-2. CDR1 is LNHDA and CDR2 is SQIVND in the germline V gene (reference sequence). The CDR3 consists of 11 residues. Using reference TRBV19 and TRBJ1-2 for the parts outside the CDR3, the full variable domain is DGGITQSPKYLFRKEGQNVTLSCEQNLNHDAMYWYRQDPGQGLRLIYYSQIVNDFQKGDIAEGYSVSREKKESFPLTVTSAQKNPTAFYLCASSPGLGYTFGSGTRLTVV.

The chain couples TRBV13 to TRBJ1-5; the D call of TRBD1 rests on TCRdb alone, since no DNA is present to check it. Germline CDR1 is PRHDT and CDR2 is FYEKMQ (reference sequence). This CDR3 has 18 amino acids. CDR3 sequence: CASSLDTPDRGLDQPQHF.

The rearrangement uses TRBV5-1 and TRBJ2-4; the D call from TCRdb, TRBD2, cannot be confirmed without DNA. The CDR3 is 13 amino acids. CDR1 is SGHRS, CDR2 YFSETQ, per germline. CDR3 loop: CASSGGQGNIQYF.

The chain links TRBV20-1 to TRBJ1-5; the TCRdb D gene call, TRBD1, has no DNA to confirm it. Per germline, CDR1 DFQATT and CDR2 SNEGSKA (reference sequence). The CDR3 length is 19 residues. The CDR3 here is CSARTTTGQDRYSNQPQHF.

This chain links TRBV7-2 with TRBJ2-5; TCRdb designates TRBD1, a call that cannot be tested without DNA. Germline V gene lookup returns CDR1 SGHTA and CDR2 FQGNSA. The CDR3 length is 14 residues. The CDR3 reads CASSLGPGQETQYF.

The genes are TRBV5-1 and TRBJ2-6; TCRdb's D call of TRBD1 is untestable without DNA. Germline values: CDR1 SGHRS, CDR2 YFSETQ. CDR3 length equals 19 residues. CDR3 residues: CASSLEAGVRLGGANVLTF.

The chain joins TRBV5-1 to TRBJ1-6; TCRdb selects TRBD1, and the lack of DNA leaves this call unchecked. Germline V gene data show CDR1 as SGHRS and CDR2 as YFSETQ. CDR3 length: 16 residues. CDR3 sequence reads: CASSLGPQGAPSPLHF.

The V gene is TRBV9, the J gene TRBJ2-3. From germline, CDR1 is SGDLS and CDR2 YYNGEE. CDR3 size: 15 residues. CDR3 sequence reads: CASSGTRSVADTQYF.

The chain has TRBV20-1 and TRBJ1-2; TCRdb's D call, TRBD1, is unchecked because there is no DNA. Germline CDR1 is DFQATT and CDR2 is SNEGSKA (reference sequence). CDR3 size: 18 residues. CDR3 residues: CSARGGGRDPVRFYGYTF.